Ten or more counts support the clone carrying this T cell receptor beta chain. The antigen is unknown. The data stem from a study of T cells in Graves' hyperthyroidism and ophthalmopathy. Study at large: Peripheral blood was acquired at first diagnosis, ahead of any therapy whatsoever. The study, taken as a whole, reports: A median around 6.4 months before onset, the model predicted ophthalmopathy.

CDR1 and CDR2 (germline): SEHNR, FQNEAQ (reference sequence). The CDR3 is made up of 14 amino acids. V gave up 5 bases and J gave up 1 base, with 12 bases separating them. Lactation, pregnancy, other autoimmune disease or uncontrolled infection led to exclusion of patients. TCR beta CDR3 sequences were amplified from RNA transcripts. First-round RT-PCR targeting the TCR CDR3 was performed with the HTBI primer set. TCRdb redid the calling of the multiplex PCR reads with MiXCR, one entry per CDR3 protein. The sample contains fewer than 650,000 distinct CDR3 sequences, about 15% of which appear only once.

The rearrangement links TRBV7-9 to TRBJ2-7; D ambiguous. The material sequenced was blood. This sequence was found in a woman in her 40s with Graves' ophthalmopathy. The CDR3 DNA reads TGTGCCAGCAGCACCCGAGACGGGTCCTACGAGCAGTACTTC. Translation: CASSTRDGSYEQYF.